Shown below are 22 T cell receptor beta chains from a single sample sequenced in a study of T cell repertoires in cytomegalovirus infection. One entry per CDR3 protein, called by TCRdb with MiXCR from the reads. The sample records about 360,000 distinct CDR3 sequences, over 15% being singletons. The sequenced sample consisted of PBMCs. Receptors were obtained from a human donor in good health (CMV status not recorded). Some clones in this sample may be carry-over from other donors' samples.

This clonotype was recorded at least ten times. The chain has TRBV7-2 and TRBJ2-7; tentatively, D is TRBD1 or TRBD2 (5 bases each). The CDR3 extends over 14 amino acids. Germline CDR1 and CDR2: SGHTA and FQGNSA. Trimming removed 5 bases from V and 1 base from J, with 12 bases in between. The CDR3 sequence is CASSPRDLSYEQYF. The CDR3 bases are TGTGCCAGCAGCCCCCGGGACCTTTCCTACGAGCAGTACTTC.

This clonotype was counted at least ten times. This sequence joins TRBV27 and TRBJ1-1; TRBD1 matches 7 bases. V dropped 5 bases and J dropped 0; count of bases not matched to a gene: 15. CDR3 length: 18 residues. Germline-derived CDR1 and CDR2 are MNHEY and SMNVEV (reference sequence). The CDR3 protein is CASSQITGAVGLNTEAFF. CDR3 DNA: TGTGCCAGCAGTCAGATTACAGGGGCTGTGGGTTTGAACACTGAAGCTTTCTTT.

This clonotype was counted only a few times. The chain combines TRBV10-3 with TRBJ2-7; perhaps TRBD1 as D (8 bases). Per the germline V gene, CDR1 is ENHRY and CDR2 is SYGVKD. The germline V and J ends were trimmed by 7 bases and 4 bases, with 17 bases remaining between them. This CDR3 contains 14 residues. CDR3 in amino acids: CAIKITGGEYEQYF. Written as DNA, the CDR3 is TGTGCCATCAAGATAACAGGGGGGGAGTACGAGCAGTACTTC.

A remark on this clonotype: Since the CDR3 does not end with the conserved phenylalanine or tryptophan, this likely comes from a read error. The chain is built from TRBV12-3 or TRBV12-4 and TRBJ2-3; 7 bases line up with TRBD2. The CDR3 runs to 17 residues. V lost 3 bases and J lost 6; bases outside the gene matches: 15. This chain's CDR3 is CASSFGLGLTISDTQYY. The CDR3 bases are TGTGCCAGCAGTTTCGGATTGGGACTAACCATTTCGGATACGCAGTATTAT.

This sequence joins TRBV28 and TRBJ1-6, with a weak D call TRBD1 (6 bases). This CDR3 region has 13 residues. The V and J ends lost 6 bases and 9 bases respectively, with 12 bases between them. Germline V gene data show CDR1 as MDHEN and CDR2 as SYDVKM. As DNA, the CDR3 is TGTGCCAGCAGCACCGAACAGGGTTCACCCCTCCACTTT. As protein: CASSTEQGSPLHF.

This clonotype has just a few counts. The rearrangement joins TRBV4-1 to TRBJ2-1; D ambiguous. The CDR3 spans 14 residues. V lost 2 bases and J 7 bases, leaving 12 bases between the germline ends. CDR1 MGHRA and CDR2 YSYEKL come from the germline V gene. The CDR3, as DNA: TGCGCCAGCAGCCAACGGGCCGGCTGGAATGAGCAGTTCTTC. It translates to CASSQRAGWNEQFF.

This clonotype was seen a single time. J is TRBJ2-4 and V is TRBV10-3; D not certain. The length of the CDR3 is 11 residues. V was shortened by 8 bases and J by 5 bases, with 7 bases between the two germline ends. The germline gives CDR1 ENHRY, CDR2 SYGVKD. CDR3 protein: CAIAAENIQYF. For the CDR3, the DNA is TGTGCCATCGCGGCGGAAAACATTCAGTACTTC.

This clonotype was recorded a few times. The V and J genes are TRBV6-2 or TRBV6-3 and TRBJ2-3; D gene uncertain. Trimming shortened V by 2 bases and J by 0 bases, and 12 bases separated the two germline ends. The germline CDR1 and CDR2 sequences are MNHEY and SVGEGT. This CDR3 region has 16 residues. The CDR3 DNA is TGTGCCAGCAGTTACGTGGCAGGCTCTAGCACAGATACGCAGTATTTT. This translates into CASSYVAGSSTDTQYF.

This clonotype came up many times. This chain links TRBV7-2 with TRBJ2-7; D is undetermined. The CDR3 contains 14 residues. Trimming removed 2 bases at V and 2 bases at J, with 10 bases between. Germline V lookup: CDR1 SGHTA, CDR2 FQGNSA. The CDR3: CASSLYGGPYEQYF. CDR3 in DNA: TGTGCCAGCAGCTTATATGGCGGTCCCTACGAGCAGTACTTC.

This clonotype was counted at least ten times. This sequence joins TRBV7-2 and TRBJ2-7; 7 bases agree with TRBD2. This CDR3 has 13 amino acids. Per the germline V gene, CDR1 is SGHTA and CDR2 is FQGNSA. V was clipped by 5 bases and J by 4 bases; unmatched bases: 5. CDR3 loop: CASSRDYAYEQYF. CDR3 bases: TGTGCCAGCAGCCGGGACTACGCGTACGAGCAGTACTTC.

Turning to this clonotype: The junction departs from germline at one end; a sequencing error may be responsible. J is TRBJ1-5 and V is TRBV7-2, with D uncertain. The CDR3 runs 15 residues. Germline CDR1 is SGHTA and CDR2 is FQGNSA. CDR3 amino acids: CASSLATAAYQPRNF. For the CDR3, the DNA is TGTGCCAGCAGCTTAGCGACGGCAGCGTATCAGCCCCGGAATTTT.

This clonotype was counted ten times or more. J is TRBJ2-3 and V is TRBV12-3 or TRBV12-4; D might be TRBD2 (5 bases). CDR3 length equals 13 residues. With 3 bases removed from V and 4 bases from J, the gap between germline ends came to 8 bases. CDR3 bases: TGTGCCAGCAGTTTGTCGGACTCAGATACGCAGTATTTT. Amino acids: CASSLSDSDTQYF.

This clonotype was counted at least ten times. The CDR3 DNA reads TGTGCCAGCAGTTTTTTGGGGGGAATTGAGCAGTTCTTC. It codes for CASSFLGGIEQFF. This chain joins TRBV12-3 or TRBV12-4 and TRBJ2-1, with D possibly being TRBD2 (6 bases). Trimming shortened V by 3 bases and J by 9 bases, and 12 bases separated the two germline ends. The CDR3 runs 13 residues.

This clonotype turned up a few times. The V call is TRBV9, the J call TRBJ2-2, with D possibly TRBD2 on 5 matching bases. Germline CDR1 and CDR2: SGDLS and YYNGEE. The CDR3 has 15 amino acids. V was clipped by 7 bases and J by 2 bases, with 15 bases between them. CDR3 in amino acids: CASQSTGLNTGELFF. DNA of the CDR3: TGTGCCAGCCAATCAACGGGATTAAACACCGGGGAGCTGTTTTTT.

This rearrangement joins TRBV5-6 to TRBJ1-2, with D possibly being TRBD1 (6 bases). The CDR3 is 14 amino acids. Germline CDR1 reads SGHDT; CDR2 reads YYEEEE. Trimming shortened V by 2 bases and J by 6 bases, and 14 bases separated the two germline ends. CDR3 in DNA: TGTGCCAGCAGCTTCGAAGGTTCAGGGGATGGCTACACCTTC. It translates to CASSFEGSGDGYTF. The full variable domain, rest sourced from reference TRBV5-6 and TRBJ1-2, is DAGVTQSPTHLIKTRGQQVTLRCSPKSGHDTVSWYQQALGQGPQFIFQYYEEEERQRGNFPDRFSGHQFPNYSSELNVNALLLGDSALYLCASSFEGSGDGYTFGSGTRLTVV.

V gene TRBV18 combines with J gene TRBJ2-3, with TRBD2 identical over 8 bases. The CDR3 contains 17 residues. The germline V gene has CDR1 KGHSH and CDR2 LQKENI. With 3 bases clipped from V and 1 base from J, the junction kept 9 bases outside the gene matches. The chain's CDR3 is CASSPQWGSGGTDTQYF. CDR3 nucleotides: TGTGCCAGCTCACCCCAGTGGGGTAGCGGGGGCACAGATACGCAGTATTTT.

This clonotype was seen more than once but under ten times. The chain is built from TRBV6-6 and TRBJ2-1, with 13 bases matching TRBD2. The CDR3 spans 15 residues. Germline CDR1 and CDR2: MNHNY and SVGAGI (reference sequence). With V trimmed by 5 bases and J by 6 bases, 4 bases remained unmatched. CDR3 in amino acids: CASSRLAGGGNEQFF. The CDR3, as DNA: TGTGCCAGCAGTCGACTAGCGGGAGGCGGCAATGAGCAGTTCTTC.

V is TRBV6-2 or TRBV6-3 and J is TRBJ2-4; either TRBD1 or TRBD2 may fit D (5 bases each). The germline V gene encodes CDR1 MNHEY and CDR2 SVGEGT. Trimming removed 5 bases from V and 7 bases from J, with 6 bases in between. The CDR3 is 11 amino acids. The CDR3 sequence is CASSRGNIQYF. DNA of the CDR3: TGTGCCAGCAGTCGGGGCAACATTCAGTACTTC.

In its sample, this clonotype was seen many times. The V and J genes are TRBV12-3 or TRBV12-4 and TRBJ1-6, with D unresolved. This CDR3 has 15 residues. The ends were cut back, 4 bases at V and 13 bases at J, with 20 bases in the middle. The CDR3 nucleotides are TGTGCCAGCAGTTCGCTCGACGGATTAAGGGCGCCCCTCCACTTT. The encoded protein is CASSSLDGLRAPLHF.

The chain employs TRBV7-2 and TRBJ2-1, with TRBD2 matching 11 bases. Looked up from germline, CDR1 is SGHTA and CDR2 is FQGNSA. J was trimmed by 12 bases and V by 1 base; bases with no gene match: 11. This CDR3 has 16 amino acids. CDR3 coding DNA: TGTGCCAGCAGCTTAGTTTCTAGCGGGAGGACAAGGGGGCAGTTCTTC. It is translated as CASSLVSSGRTRGQFF.

V gene TRBV6-5 combines with J gene TRBJ1-3; D gene ambiguous. Trimming pared 4 bases from V and 2 bases from J, leaving 9 bases between. Germline V gene data show CDR1 as MNHEY and CDR2 as SVGAGI. The CDR3 is 14 amino acids. The CDR3 spells CASSLTFTGNTIYF. The CDR3 DNA sequence: TGTGCCAGCAGTTTGACATTTACTGGAAACACCATATATTTT.

This clonotype was picked up a small number of times. The chain carries TRBV12-5 and TRBJ1-3; D perhaps matches TRBD1 (6 bases). Germline V gene data show CDR1 as LGHNT and CDR2 as FRNRAP. Trimming removed 2 bases at V and 8 bases at J, with 16 bases between. The CDR3 contains 15 residues. CDR3 sequence (DNA): TGTGCTAGTGGTTTGTTCAGGGGAATTGGGGACACCATATATTTT. It specifies CASGLFRGIGDTIYF. The full variable domain, completed using reference TRBV12-5 and TRBJ1-3, is DARVTQTPRHKVTEMGQEVTMRCQPILGHNTVFWYRQTMMQGLELLAYFRNRAPLDDSGMPKDRFSAEMPDATLATLKIQPSEPRDSAVYFCASGLFRGIGDTIYFGEGSWLTVV.